This T cell receptor beta chain was sequenced for a study of blood T cell repertoires in COVID-19. Study background: Both acute and convalescent COVID-19 samples were obtained from the United States, Italy and Spain. T cells, B-cell-depleted T cells, or PBMCs provided the cDNA or gDNA that served as material.

The J segment lost 2 bases and the V segment lost 3 bases, leaving 7 bases of the junction unmatched. The CDR3 length is 15 residues. Germline V gene sequence: CDR1 DFQATT, CDR2 SNEGSKA (reference sequence). Participant ages covered about 18 to 90 years across 24 US areas. The repertoire was sequenced with immunoSEQ multiplex PCR; TCRdb's copy has only in-frame clones and lacks some. The data contain 200,000 to 250,000 clones, about 80% of them singletons. Sequences were obtained from PBMCs or T cells enriched from blood (not recorded which). The TCR sequence derives from a man in his 60s who had recovered from COVID-19. The chain employs TRBV20-1 and TRBJ2-3; TRBD2 aligns across 8 bases. CDR3 loop: CSASVGGGYTDTQYF. CDR3 nucleotides: TGCAGTGCTAGTGTGGGCGGGGGGTACACAGATACGCAGTATTTT.